The 29 T cell receptor beta chains below come from one sample, sequenced in a study. TCRdb re-called the RT-PCR reads through MiXCR, storing one row per CDR3 protein. This table holds about 680,000 distinct CDR3 sequences, 11% to 15% found once. The sequencing input was memory CD4+ T cells from blood. These receptors originate from a female donor in good health, serving as a healthy control.

This clonotype has more than one count but fewer than ten. This chain links TRBV10-2 with TRBJ2-5; D tentatively reads TRBD1 or TRBD2 (5 bases each). CDR3 length: 13 residues. Germline CDR1 WSHSY, CDR2 SAAADI. Trimming took off 7 bases at V and 6 bases at J, with 15 bases between the two ends. The CDR3 bases are TGCGCCAGCACCCAGGAAGGGGAGAAGACCCAGTACTTC. Its translation: CASTQEGEKTQYF.

This clonotype has only a few counts. The chain recombines TRBV20-1 with TRBJ2-7, with 8 nucleotides matching TRBD1. The germline V gene has CDR1 DFQATT and CDR2 SNEGSKA (reference sequence). This CDR3 comprises 14 residues. After removal of 3 bases from V and 2 bases from J, the junction contained 6 bases not matched to a gene. CDR3 amino acids: CSASGTGSPYEQYF. The CDR3 nucleotides are TGCAGTGCTAGTGGGACAGGCTCCCCCTACGAGCAGTACTTC.

This chain's CDR3 is CASSFGGMTSTDTQYF. In DNA, the CDR3 is TGCGCCAGCAGCTTTGGGGGGATGACTAGCACAGATACGCAGTATTTT. V is TRBV5-1 and J is TRBJ2-3; tentatively, D is TRBD2 (6 bases). Deletions cut 2 bases from V and 0 bases from J, with 13 bases between. CDR1 SGHRS and CDR2 YFSETQ come from the germline V gene. The CDR3 has 16 amino acids.

This clonotype was seen repeatedly, ten times or more. The chain carries TRBV3-1 and TRBJ1-1, with TRBD1 matching over 9 bases. In germline, CDR1 is LGHDT, CDR2 YNNKEL (reference sequence). The CDR3 consists of 14 residues. Trimming removed 3 bases from V and 7 bases from J; junction bases left unmatched: 6. CDR3 residues: CASSHWGQGGEAFF. As DNA, the CDR3 is TGTGCCAGCAGCCACTGGGGACAGGGAGGTGAAGCTTTCTTT. Filled out from reference TRBV3-1 and TRBJ1-1, the complete variable domain reads DTAVSQTPKYLVTQMGNDKSIKCEQNLGHDTMYWYKQDSKKFLKIMFSYNNKELIINETVPNRFSPKSPDKAHLNLHINSLELGDSAVYFCASSHWGQGGEAFFGQGTRLTVV.

This clonotype was found many times. The chain employs TRBV20-1 and TRBJ2-1; 10 nucleotides agree with TRBD2. The ends lost 6 bases at V and 5 bases at J; junction bases unmatched: 7. Germline V CDR1 and CDR2: DFQATT, SNEGSKA (reference sequence). The CDR3 sequence is 14 residues long. The CDR3 DNA follows: TGCAGTGCCGCCCCAGCGGGAGGGAACAATGAGCAGTTCTTC. Translating it yields CSAAPAGGNNEQFF.

The chain joins TRBV30 to TRBJ2-3, with 12 bases lining up with TRBD2. Trimming removed 3 bases from V and 4 bases from J; junction bases left unmatched: 5. Germline assignment: CDR1 GTSNPN and CDR2 SVGIG (reference sequence). CDR3 length: 15 amino acids. DNA for the CDR3: TGTGCCTGGAGACTAGCGGGAGGTTCATCAGATACGCAGTATTTT. Its protein product is CAWRLAGGSSDTQYF.

The chain links TRBV5-6 to TRBJ2-3, with 8 bases identical to TRBD2. V lost 4 bases to trimming and J lost 0 bases; unmatched junction nucleotides: 10. There are 17 residues in the CDR3. Germline values: CDR1 SGHDT, CDR2 YYEEEE. The CDR3 nucleotides are TGTGCCAGCAGCATATACCTAAGCGGGAGCAGCACAGATACGCAGTATTTT. Its protein is CASSIYLSGSSTDTQYF.

The chain uses TRBV7-2 and TRBJ2-7; the match to TRBD2 covers 9 bases. Per germline, CDR1 SGHTA and CDR2 FQGNSA. V shed 2 bases, J shed 6 bases, and the junction held 11 bases outside the gene matches. The CDR3 runs 16 residues. CDR3 loop: CASSLSYSGSGFEQYF. The CDR3 DNA reads TGTGCCAGCAGCTTAAGCTATAGCGGGAGTGGTTTCGAGCAGTACTTC.

This clonotype has more than one count but fewer than ten. The chain joins TRBV18 to TRBJ2-7, with D uncertain. CDR3 length equals 13 residues. V was shortened by 5 bases and J by 5 bases, with 13 bases between the two germline ends. Germline-derived CDR1 and CDR2 are KGHSH and LQKENI. CDR3 DNA sequence: TGTGCCAGCTCATCTCTAAGCTGGGACGAGCAGTACTTC. Translated: CASSSLSWDEQYF.

This clonotype was found a few times. The CDR3 DNA sequence: TGCGCCAGCAGCGGGAAACAGGGGAACACTGAAGCTTTCTTT. It encodes CASSGKQGNTEAFF. The chain couples TRBV5-1 to TRBJ1-1; the D gene is possibly TRBD1 (6 bases). This CDR3 region has 14 residues. The germline CDR1 and CDR2 sequences are SGHRS and YFSETQ. The ends were cut back, 4 bases at V and 1 base at J, with 11 bases in the middle. Full variable domain (remainder filled in from reference TRBV5-1 and TRBJ1-1): KAGVTQTPRYLIKTRGQQVTLSCSPISGHRSVSWYQQTPGQGLQFLFEYFSETQRNKGNFPGRFSGRQFSNSRSEMNVSTLELGDSALYLCASSGKQGNTEAFFGQGTRLTVV.

The genes are TRBV7-9 and TRBJ1-4, with 9 bases fitting TRBD1. The germline gives CDR1 SEHNR, CDR2 FQNEAQ (reference sequence). V lost 4 bases to trimming and J lost 8 bases; unmatched junction nucleotides: 5. The CDR3 runs to 14 residues. The CDR3 protein is CASSWGQGGEKLFF. Written as DNA, the CDR3 is TGTGCCAGCAGCTGGGGACAGGGAGGAGAAAAACTGTTTTTT.

The table lists this clonotype with a few counts. The chain couples TRBV19 to TRBJ2-3; 7 bases fit TRBD2. The length of the CDR3 is 13 residues. V shed 9 bases, J shed 6 bases, and the junction held 9 bases outside the gene matches. CDR1 LNHDA and CDR2 SQIVND come from the germline V gene (reference sequence). The DNA of the CDR3 is TGTGCCAGCGGTCAAGCGGGATCCGATACGCAGTATTTT. This encodes CASGQAGSDTQYF.

Ten or more counts support this clonotype. The V call is TRBV29-1, the J call TRBJ2-1; no clear D gene. The V gene's germline CDR1 is SQVTM and CDR2 ANQGSEA. The CDR3 extends over 9 amino acids. Trimming cost V 3 bases and J 10 bases, with 4 bases left between them. The CDR3 nucleotides read TGCAGCGTTGACAGAGAGCAGTTCTTC. The encoded protein is CSVDREQFF.

This clonotype was counted a few times. The gene calls are TRBV11-2 and TRBJ2-1, with 7 bases aligning to TRBD2. Germline lookup yields CDR1 SGHAT and CDR2 FQNNGV. There are 15 residues in the CDR3. V shed 1 base, J shed 8 bases, and the junction held 8 bases outside the gene matches. CDR3 sequence (DNA): TGTGCCAGCAGCTTAGTTGGGGGAGGGGTCTATGAGCAGTTCTTC. Translated: CASSLVGGGVYEQFF.

Only a few counts were recorded for this clonotype. The chain carries TRBV10-3 and TRBJ2-1, with 15 bases lining up with TRBD2. The V gene end was trimmed by 4 bases and the J gene end by 11 bases; junction bases not matched to a gene: 12. Germline-derived CDR1 and CDR2 are ENHRY and SYGVKD. The CDR3 is 17 amino acids. The CDR3 loop reads CAISVGGLAGGSVQQFF. The CDR3, as DNA: TGTGCCATCAGTGTGGGGGGACTAGCGGGAGGTTCGGTCCAGCAGTTCTTC.

This chain joins TRBV12-3 or TRBV12-4 and TRBJ2-7, with no clear D. Trimming removed 6 bases from V and 3 bases from J, with 9 bases in between. The CDR3 length is 12 residues. The CDR3: CASSPVRYEQYF. CDR3 nucleotide sequence: TGTGCCAGCAGCCCGGTGCGCTACGAGCAGTACTTC.

Ten or more counts support this clonotype. The genes are TRBV5-5 and TRBJ2-5; TRBD2 is a possible D gene (5 bases). The CDR3 length is 14 residues. Deletions cut 3 bases from V and 2 bases from J, with 11 bases between. The germline CDR1 and CDR2 sequences are SGHKS and YYEKEE (reference sequence). In DNA form, the CDR3 reads TGTGCCAGCAGCTCGGGGTCCGTACAAGAGACCCAGTACTTC. Its translation: CASSSGSVQETQYF.

This chain links TRBV7-8 with TRBJ2-3, with D possibly being TRBD2 (6 bases). Per germline, CDR1 SGHVS and CDR2 FQNEAQ. This CDR3 is 15 amino acids long. V lost 6 bases, J lost 5 bases, and 18 bases lay in between. CDR3 sequence reads: CASRHSPGAGDTQYF. The CDR3 DNA follows: TGTGCCAGCAGACACAGCCCAGGAGCGGGAGATACGCAGTATTTT.

This clonotype was seen more than once but under ten times. For the CDR3, the DNA is TGTGCCACCAGTAGGGCAGATGGGCGGCAAGCTTTCTTT. Residues: CATSRADGRQAFF. The chain combines TRBV24-1 with TRBJ1-1; D uncertain. The V gene's germline CDR1 is KGHDR and CDR2 SFDVKD. V shed 6 bases and J shed 9 bases, with 16 bases lying between them. The CDR3 sequence is 13 residues long.

Many counts were recorded for this clonotype. The V call is TRBV5-5, the J call TRBJ2-5, with 9 bases matching TRBD1. Germline assignment: CDR1 SGHKS and CDR2 YYEKEE (reference sequence). This CDR3 comprises 15 residues. The V and J ends lost 4 bases and 5 bases, in that order; junction bases with no gene match: 9. CDR3 region: CASSPQGAAWETQYF. The CDR3 DNA is TGTGCCAGCAGCCCACAGGGGGCAGCGTGGGAGACCCAGTACTTC.

The sample holds a few counts of this clonotype. The rearrangement uses TRBV5-1 and TRBJ2-3; 12 bases align to TRBD2. V lost 2 bases and J lost 10; bases outside the gene matches: 11. Germline-derived CDR1 and CDR2 are SGHRS and YFSETQ. CDR3 length: 16 residues. The CDR3, as DNA: TGCGCCAGCAGCTTTACGACTAGCGGGAGCCTATCGGCGCAGTATTTT. Translation: CASSFTTSGSLSAQYF.

The V and J genes are TRBV20-1 and TRBJ1-2; D perhaps matches TRBD1 (5 bases). CDR1 and CDR2 from the germline V gene are DFQATT and SNEGSKA (reference sequence). Trimming removed 6 bases at V and 0 bases at J, with 11 bases between. The CDR3 is 13 residues long. DNA of the CDR3: TGCAGTGCGAGGGACGGATCTAACTATGGCTACACCTTC. This gives the protein CSARDGSNYGYTF.

This clonotype was seen more than once but under ten times. This sequence joins TRBV20-1 and TRBJ2-1; 9 nucleotides match TRBD2. The V gene end was trimmed by 3 bases and the J gene end by 8 bases; junction bases not matched to a gene: 8. The CDR3 runs 14 residues. The V gene's germline CDR1 is DFQATT and CDR2 SNEGSKA (reference sequence). CDR3 sequence (DNA): TGCAGTGCTAGGTCGCCTAGCGGGGCGGATGAGCAGTTCTTC. This translates into CSARSPSGADEQFF.

The table lists this clonotype with a count of one. One end of the junction is discordant with germline, which a read error may explain. The chain couples TRBV4-1 to TRBJ2-7; D gene unclear. Germline V gene lookup returns CDR1 MGHRA and CDR2 YSYEKL. There are 15 residues in the CDR3. The CDR3 region is CASSQEMAVTYGQYF. The CDR3 DNA follows: TGCGCCAGCAGCCAAGAGATGGCGGTCACCTACGGGCAGTACTTC.

The rearrangement links TRBV6-1 to TRBJ2-6; D remains ambiguous. V gave up 7 bases and J gave up 9 bases, with 16 bases separating them. Germline CDR1 reads MNHNS; CDR2 reads SASEGT. CDR3 length equals 14 residues. CDR3 protein: CASTGWVAGNVLTF. The DNA for the CDR3 is TGTGCCAGCACTGGTTGGGTCGCTGGCAACGTCCTGACTTTC.

This clonotype was seen many times. This chain uses TRBV29-1 with TRBJ1-1, with D uncertain. V lost 6 bases and J lost 0, with 11 bases in between. The CDR3 spans 13 residues. Germline CDR1 is SQVTM and CDR2 is ANQGSEA. The CDR3 DNA sequence: TGCAGCGTCGAACGCACGATGAACACTGAAGCTTTCTTT. Amino acids: CSVERTMNTEAFF.

This chain links TRBV27 with TRBJ1-2; 7 positions agree with TRBD1. The length of the CDR3 is 15 residues. Germline CDR1 reads MNHEY; CDR2 reads SMNVEV (reference sequence). J gave up 2 bases and V 5 bases, and 8 bases lay outside the gene matches. The CDR3 DNA reads as TGTGCCAGCAGTGGTTGGGACAGAGCAAACTATGGCTACACCTTC. Amino acid sequence: CASSGWDRANYGYTF.

This clonotype was detected a few times. This chain connects TRBV6-2 or TRBV6-3 to TRBJ2-2; 12 nucleotides agree with TRBD2. J lost 7 bases, V lost 5 bases, and 14 bases had no gene match. CDR1 is MNHEY and CDR2 is SVGEGT in the germline V gene. This CDR3 is built from 18 residues. CDR3 in amino acids: CASSNAGLAGWSGGELFF. CDR3 bases: TGTGCCAGCAGTAACGCCGGACTAGCGGGATGGTCTGGCGGGGAGCTGTTTTTT.

This clonotype was observed a handful of times. V usage is TRBV9 and J usage is TRBJ2-2; TRBD2 matches 8 bases. With 4 bases clipped from V and 7 bases from J, the junction kept 9 bases outside the gene matches. Germline V lookup: CDR1 SGDLS, CDR2 YYNGEE. This CDR3 contains 15 residues. In DNA, the CDR3 is TGTGCCAGCAGCCTGGGGACTAGTCTTGGCGGGGAGCTGTTTTTT. Translated, it gives CASSLGTSLGGELFF.